The 10 T cell receptor beta chains presented below share a single source sample, sequenced in a study of lymphopenia after photon versus proton radiotherapy. The table came from immunoSEQ multiplex PCR; TCRdb's copy has only in-frame clones and leaves some out. The data contain 35,000 to 45,000 clones, over 80% of them singletons. The starting material was peripheral blood, obtained from a patient treated with proton-based radiotherapy. These receptors all come from a woman between 65 and 79 years old with pancreatic cancer.

The V gene is TRBV21-1, the J gene TRBJ2-7; the DNA was not compared with TRBD2, the D call given in the table. TRBV21-1 is recorded as a pseudogene. There are 19 residues in the CDR3. The DNA for the CDR3 is TGTGCCAGCAGCAAAGAGACTTTTATTCTAGCGGGAGCGACCTACGAGCAGTACTTC. Translating it yields CASSKETFILAGATYEQYF.

V gene TRBV4-1 combines with J gene TRBJ2-3; no firm D call. This CDR3 has 12 residues. Trimming cost V 8 bases and J 6 bases, with 12 bases left between them. CDR1 is MGHRA and CDR2 is YSYEKL in the germline V gene. CDR3 in amino acids: CASSPGTDTQYF. The CDR3 DNA is TGCGCCAGCTCCCCCGGAACGGATACGCAGTATTTT.

This chain uses TRBV19 with TRBJ1-2; unclear D gene. V lost 4 bases and J 3 bases, leaving 9 bases between the germline ends. CDR1 is LNHDA and CDR2 is SQIVND in the germline V gene (reference sequence). The CDR3 covers 13 residues. CDR3 in amino acids: CASSRGGYYGYTF. CDR3 nucleotide sequence: TGTGCCAGTAGTAGGGGTGGGTACTATGGCTACACCTTC.

The CDR3 nucleotides are TGTGCCAGCAGCGCTGGGACTAGCGGCCTTGAGTACTTC. Translation: CASSAGTSGLEYF. V usage is TRBV7-9 and J usage is TRBJ2-7, with TRBD2 matching 11 bases. Germline trimming cut 5 bases from V and 11 bases from J; bases unmatched to any gene: 8. Germline CDR1 SEHNR, CDR2 FQNEAQ (reference sequence). The CDR3 is 13 amino acids.

This CDR3 is CASSPEGRDLSSYNEQFF. In DNA form, the CDR3 reads TGTGCCAGCAGCCCCGAGGGGCGCGACCTCAGCTCCTACAATGAGCAGTTCTTC. This chain links TRBV11-3 with TRBJ2-1; either TRBD1 or TRBD2 may fit D (5 bases each). Germline V CDR1 and CDR2: SGHNT, YENEEA. The V and J ends lost 5 bases and 0 bases respectively, with 20 bases between them. The CDR3 loop spans 18 amino acids.

The chain links TRBV7-2 to TRBJ2-7, with 7 positions matching TRBD2. CDR1 and CDR2 from the germline V gene are SGHTA and FQGNSA. V lost 5 bases to trimming and J lost 6 bases; unmatched junction nucleotides: 13. The length of the CDR3 is 15 residues. The CDR3 protein is CASSPLMGEGPEQYF. DNA for the CDR3: TGTGCCAGCAGCCCACTCATGGGGGAGGGCCCCGAGCAGTACTTC.

This chain links TRBV7-9 with TRBJ2-1, with 8 positions matching TRBD2. The CDR3 contains 15 residues. The junction had 7 bases not matched to a gene; V was cut back by 2 bases and J by 7 bases. Looked up from germline, CDR1 is SEHNR and CDR2 is FQNEAQ (reference sequence). The CDR3 DNA reads TGTGCCAGCAGCTTAATCAGCGGGAGAGGTAATGAGCAGTTCTTC. It specifies CASSLISGRGNEQFF.

This sequence joins TRBV10-3 and TRBJ2-1; TRBD1 agrees at 8 bases. The CDR3 is 15 amino acids. V was clipped by 5 bases and J by 0 bases; unmatched bases: 3. Germline lookup yields CDR1 ENHRY and CDR2 SYGVKD. CDR3 in DNA: TGTGCCATCAGTCGGGACAGGAGCTCCTACAATGAGCAGTTCTTC. Protein: CAISRDRSSYNEQFF.

The J gene is TRBJ2-1, the V gene TRBV7-2; TRBD1 matches 7 bases. Trimming removed 3 bases from V and 8 bases from J; junction bases left unmatched: 10. From germline, CDR1 is SGHTA and CDR2 FQGNSA. The CDR3 totals 15 residues. The CDR3 DNA is TGTGCCAGCAGCTTCCGGGACAGAGGTCACGATGAGCAGTTCTTC. Translation: CASSFRDRGHDEQFF.

This chain links TRBV7-2 with TRBJ2-1; TRBD2 matches 8 bases. The CDR3 consists of 15 residues. The J segment lost 7 bases and the V segment lost 3 bases, leaving 8 bases of the junction unmatched. Germline CDR1 SGHTA, CDR2 FQGNSA. In DNA form, the CDR3 reads TGTGCCAGCAGCTTCTATCAGCGGGAGAAGAATGAGCAGTTCTTC. Its protein is CASSFYQREKNEQFF. The variable domain in full, with the rest retrieved from reference TRBV7-2 and TRBJ2-1, is GAGVSQSPSNKVTEKGKDVELRCDPISGHTALYWYRQSLGQGLEFLIYFQGNSAPDKSGLPSDRFSAERTGGSVSTLTIQRTQQEDSAVYLCASSFYQREKNEQFFGPGTRLTVL.